The 31 T cell receptor beta chains presented below share a single source sample, sequenced in a study of blood T cell repertoires in COVID-19. This table comes from immunoSEQ multiplex PCR, and its TCRdb copy is limited to in-frame clones, with some not included. Here the sample spans roughly 200,000 clones, around 80% being singletons. Source material: peripheral blood. Receptors originate from a man aged 35-49 years with acute or convalescent COVID-19.

CDR3 loop: CASSPTGTGDRQPQHF. CDR3 bases: TGTGCCAGCAGCCCTACCGGGACAGGGGATAGACAGCCCCAGCATTTT. The J gene is TRBJ1-5, the V gene TRBV7-2; 10 bases match TRBD1. The CDR3 is 16 amino acids. V lost 5 bases, J lost 7 bases, and 11 bases stayed unmatched. The germline V gene has CDR1 SGHTA and CDR2 FQGNSA. The full variable domain, completed using reference TRBV7-2 and TRBJ1-5, is GAGVSQSPSNKVTEKGKDVELRCDPISGHTALYWYRQSLGQGLEFLIYFQGNSAPDKSGLPSDRFSAERTGGSVSTLTIQRTQQEDSAVYLCASSPTGTGDRQPQHFGDGTRLSIL.

The CDR3 reads CASRPIVEDQPQHF. CDR3 nucleotide sequence: TGCGCCAGCAGACCCATTGTAGAGGATCAGCCCCAGCATTTT. V is TRBV23-1 and J is TRBJ1-5; D not resolved. TRBV23-1 is identified as an open reading frame with a role that is uncertain. Trimming pared 6 bases from V and 5 bases from J, leaving 14 bases between. CDR3 length equals 14 residues.

This chain links TRBV5-6 with TRBJ2-3; D ambiguous. Germline CDR1 is SGHDT and CDR2 is YYEEEE. The CDR3 is made up of 11 amino acids. Trimming took 4 bases from V and 2 from J, leaving 2 bases between them. CDR3 residues: CASSHTDTQYF. For the CDR3, the DNA is TGTGCCAGCAGCCACACAGATACGCAGTATTTT.

V is TRBV6-5 and J is TRBJ1-2; 10 bases line up with TRBD1. Trimming took 4 bases from V and 3 from J; bases not matched to a gene: 8. The CDR3 consists of 16 residues. Germline V gene lookup returns CDR1 MNHEY and CDR2 SVGAGI. The DNA of the CDR3 is TGTGCCAGCAGTTCTATACTGACAGGGGGCGACTATGGCTACACCTTC. Its translation: CASSSILTGGDYGYTF.

The chain has TRBV7-2 and TRBJ2-7, with 15 bases lining up with TRBD2. The CDR3 contains 18 residues. Germline assignment: CDR1 SGHTA and CDR2 FQGNSA. With 5 bases clipped from V and 7 bases from J, the junction kept 15 bases outside the gene matches. The CDR3, as DNA: TGTGCCAGCAGCACCCCAGGACTAGCGGGAGGGGGGGTGAGGGAGCAGTACTTC. This codes for CASSTPGLAGGGVREQYF.

The chain carries TRBV27 and TRBJ2-7; 10 nucleotides agree with TRBD2. V dropped 1 base and J dropped 7; count of bases not matched to a gene: 7. Germline V gene sequence: CDR1 MNHEY, CDR2 SMNVEV (reference sequence). The CDR3 has 15 amino acids. CDR3 nucleotides: TGTGCCAGCAGTTTATGGAGCGGGAGGGCCGGTGAGCAGTACTTC. Its translation: CASSLWSGRAGEQYF.

This chain joins TRBV6-5 and TRBJ1-2, with TRBD1 matching 9 bases. The CDR3 covers 15 residues. The V and J ends lost 6 bases and 1 base, in that order; junction bases with no gene match: 6. In germline, CDR1 is MNHEY, CDR2 SVGAGI. CDR3 protein: CASRAGTGYNYGYTF. The CDR3 DNA sequence: TGTGCCAGCAGGGCCGGGACAGGGTATAACTATGGCTACACCTTC.

This rearrangement joins TRBV4-1 to TRBJ2-1; 13 bases are a match to TRBD2. CDR3 length equals 18 residues. J lost 8 bases, V lost 0 bases, and 10 bases had no gene match. Germline V lookup: CDR1 MGHRA, CDR2 YSYEKL. CDR3 region: CASSQDRVTSGRTDEQFF. The DNA for the CDR3 is TGCGCCAGCAGCCAAGATAGGGTGACTAGCGGGAGGACGGATGAGCAGTTCTTC.

V and J are TRBV7-9 and TRBJ1-2; D not resolved. V was pared by 5 bases and J by 0 bases, with 10 bases between. Germline lookup yields CDR1 SEHNR and CDR2 FQNEAQ (reference sequence). The CDR3 spans 14 residues. CDR3 nucleotide sequence: TGTGCCAGCAGCCCGTCGGGTGCTAACTATGGCTACACCTTC. Encoded protein: CASSPSGANYGYTF.

A remark on this clone: The junction shows a germline mismatch at one end, possibly a read error. V usage is TRBV6-5 and J usage is TRBJ2-2; unclear D gene. The CDR3 contains 13 residues. Germline CDR1 and CDR2: MNHEY and SVGAGI. The CDR3 DNA follows: TGTGCCAGCAGTGACTCGGCCGCCGGGGAGCTGTTTTTT. This translates into CASSDSAAGELFF.

This clone occurred a few times. The V and J genes are TRBV28 and TRBJ1-2; D gene uncertain. The CDR3 length is 13 residues. Per the germline V gene, CDR1 is MDHEN and CDR2 is SYDVKM. V was trimmed by 6 bases and J by 8 bases, leaving 16 bases between them. This CDR3 is CASSQSQTYGYTF. The CDR3 nucleotides read TGTGCCAGCAGCCAATCACAGACATACGGCTACACCTTC.

This rearrangement joins TRBV6-6 to TRBJ2-3; 10 bases fit TRBD2. The J segment lost 4 bases and the V segment lost 6 bases, leaving 10 bases of the junction unmatched. This CDR3 region has 16 residues. Germline CDR1 and CDR2: MNHNY and SVGAGI (reference sequence). For the CDR3, the DNA is TGTGCCAGCAGACCCCCGTCAGCGGGAGGGCCAGATACGCAGTATTTT. Protein sequence: CASRPPSAGGPDTQYF.

The genes are TRBV28 and TRBJ2-7; 8 nucleotides align to TRBD1. This CDR3 has 15 amino acids. V dropped 6 bases and J dropped 7; count of bases not matched to a gene: 14. Per germline, CDR1 MDHEN and CDR2 SYDVKM. CDR3 nucleotide sequence: TGTGCCAGCAGCCCACCGTCGGGACAGGCCCCTGAGCAGTACTTC. Amino acid sequence: CASSPPSGQAPEQYF.

The J gene is TRBJ1-2, the V gene TRBV29-1; D gene unclear. Germline CDR1 reads SQVTM; CDR2 reads ANQGSEA. V lost 6 bases, J lost 9 bases, and 20 bases lay in between. CDR3 length: 13 residues. The CDR3 nucleotides read TGCAGCGTGAGCCCTGACGCGGTGGGTAGCTACACCTTC. As protein: CSVSPDAVGSYTF.

V usage is TRBV7-2 and J usage is TRBJ1-2, with 7 bases lining up with TRBD1. Germline-derived CDR1 and CDR2 are SGHTA and FQGNSA. The junction had 6 bases not matched to a gene; V was cut back by 5 bases and J by 6 bases. This CDR3 comprises 13 residues. The CDR3 nucleotides read TGTGCCAGCAGCCTGACAGGGACCCATGGCTACACCTTC. Translated: CASSLTGTHGYTF.

This sequence joins TRBV6-6 and TRBJ2-3; the match to TRBD1 covers 11 bases. The V gene's germline CDR1 is MNHNY and CDR2 SVGAGI (reference sequence). The CDR3 runs to 15 residues. V was clipped by 6 bases and J by 3 bases; unmatched bases: 5. This chain's CDR3 is CASSRGTGGTDTQYF. The CDR3, as DNA: TGTGCCAGCAGCCGCGGGACAGGGGGAACAGATACGCAGTATTTT.

The V gene is TRBV10-3, the J gene TRBJ2-3; D gene uncertain. Trimming shortened V by 6 bases and J by 2 bases, and 9 bases separated the two germline ends. Per germline, CDR1 ENHRY and CDR2 SYGVKD. The CDR3 spans 13 residues. In DNA form, the CDR3 reads TGTGCCATCAGACAGCCACTCACAGATACGCAGTATTTT. Translating gives CAIRQPLTDTQYF.

The V gene is TRBV10-3, the J gene TRBJ2-1; 11 nucleotides align to TRBD1. The CDR3 sequence is 16 residues long. Germline-derived CDR1 and CDR2 are ENHRY and SYGVKD. J lost 6 bases, V lost 0 bases, and 4 bases had no gene match. CDR3 DNA: TGTGCCATCAGTGAGTCGAGGGACAGGGGGGGCAATGAGCAGTTCTTC. It is translated as CAISESRDRGGNEQFF.

This rearrangement joins TRBV7-2 to TRBJ1-1; D is undetermined. The CDR3 is 14 residues long. Looked up from germline, CDR1 is SGHTA and CDR2 is FQGNSA. V lost 1 base, J lost 5 bases, and 11 bases lay in between. The CDR3 DNA follows: TGTGCCAGCAGCTTAGTGCCCGGGATTACTGAAGCTTTCTTT. It encodes CASSLVPGITEAFF.

The chain carries TRBV29-1 and TRBJ2-1, with D tentatively TRBD2 (5 bases). This CDR3 is 14 amino acids long. The V and J ends lost 2 bases and 5 bases respectively, with 13 bases between them. Germline V lookup: CDR1 SQVTM, CDR2 ANQGSEA. This CDR3 is CSVESPGWDNEQFF. In nucleotides, the CDR3 is TGCAGCGTTGAATCTCCGGGGTGGGACAATGAGCAGTTCTTC.

The chain combines TRBV5-1 with TRBJ1-1; no firm D call. This CDR3 region has 15 residues. CDR1 is SGHRS, CDR2 YFSETQ, per germline. V was pared by 0 bases and J by 0 bases, with 9 bases between. CDR3 in amino acids: CASSLGLGVNTEAFF. DNA of the CDR3: TGCGCCAGCAGCTTGGGTCTGGGCGTGAACACTGAAGCTTTCTTT.

This chain joins TRBV11-2 and TRBJ1-1; tentatively, D is TRBD1 (5 bases). From germline, CDR1 is SGHAT and CDR2 FQNNGV. This CDR3 region has 14 residues. V was trimmed by 5 bases and J by 5 bases, leaving 15 bases between them. The chain's CDR3 is CASSGGADGTEAFF. CDR3 DNA sequence: TGTGCCAGCAGCGGAGGGGCAGACGGTACTGAAGCTTTCTTT.

The rearrangement uses TRBV13 and TRBJ2-4; 9 bases fit TRBD1. J lost 3 bases, V lost 5 bases, and 8 bases had no gene match. CDR1 and CDR2 (germline): PRHDT, FYEKMQ (reference sequence). The CDR3 extends over 16 amino acids. DNA for the CDR3: TGTGCCAGCAGCCCAGGACAGGGGATTGACAAAAACATTCAGTACTTC. Its protein is CASSPGQGIDKNIQYF.

This clone has more than one count but fewer than ten. This sequence joins TRBV20-1 and TRBJ2-2; no definite D call. The CDR3 runs to 13 residues. Germline CDR1 and CDR2: DFQATT and SNEGSKA (reference sequence). V was shortened by 3 bases and J by 6 bases, with 11 bases between the two germline ends. CDR3 loop: CSASQSSPGELFF. CDR3 sequence (DNA): TGCAGTGCTAGTCAGTCCAGTCCCGGGGAGCTGTTTTTT.

The sample holds a few counts of this clone. The chain joins TRBV27 to TRBJ2-7; 7 bases map to TRBD2. The germline V gene has CDR1 MNHEY and CDR2 SMNVEV (reference sequence). V lost 7 bases to trimming and J lost 3 bases; unmatched junction nucleotides: 6. There are 13 residues in the CDR3. CDR3 in DNA: TGTGCCAGCATACGCGGGAGTTTCTACGAGCAGTACTTC. Translated: CASIRGSFYEQYF.

The chain links TRBV7-2 to TRBJ2-7, with D perhaps TRBD2 (5 bases). Trimming stripped 6 bases from V and 5 bases from J, with 14 bases between. The germline V gene has CDR1 SGHTA and CDR2 FQGNSA. This CDR3 has 13 amino acids. CDR3 region: CASSLGRTDEQYF. The DNA of the CDR3 is TGTGCCAGCAGTTTGGGCAGGACTGACGAGCAGTACTTC.

This chain uses TRBV19 with TRBJ1-1; 7 bases match TRBD1. V shed 5 bases, J shed 0 bases, and the junction held 9 bases outside the gene matches. CDR1 is LNHDA, CDR2 SQIVND, per germline (reference sequence). The CDR3 is 16 amino acids. CDR3 coding DNA: TGTGCCAGTAGTGGCGGGACAGACTTTATGAACACTGAAGCTTTCTTT. This encodes CASSGGTDFMNTEAFF.

The chain joins TRBV7-2 to TRBJ2-2; 13 positions match TRBD2. The ends lost 2 bases at V and 5 bases at J; junction bases unmatched: 5. The CDR3 covers 17 residues. Germline CDR1 is SGHTA and CDR2 is FQGNSA. The CDR3 DNA sequence: TGTGCCAGCAGCTTACAAGGACTAGCGGGAGATACCGGGGAGCTGTTTTTT. It encodes CASSLQGLAGDTGELFF.

The J gene is TRBJ2-5, the V gene TRBV19, with D tentatively TRBD1 (6 bases). The CDR3 consists of 14 residues. The germline V and J ends were trimmed by 7 bases and 5 bases, with 17 bases remaining between them. The germline gives CDR1 LNHDA, CDR2 SQIVND (reference sequence). The CDR3 loop reads CASKGRGDQETQYF. The CDR3 DNA reads TGTGCCAGTAAGGGCAGGGGAGATCAGGAGACCCAGTACTTC.

This clone was observed once. V and J are TRBV5-5 and TRBJ1-6; 11 nucleotides align to TRBD1. Trimming cost V 3 bases and J 9 bases; bases outside gene matches: 8. The germline gives CDR1 SGHKS, CDR2 YYEKEE (reference sequence). There are 16 residues in the CDR3. In nucleotides, the CDR3 is TGTGCCAGCAGCTCACTACCCGGGACAGGGGGTTCACCCCTCCACTTT. Translated: CASSSLPGTGGSPLHF.

The chain employs TRBV5-1 and TRBJ1-3; D not resolved. CDR3 length: 13 amino acids. The V end was cut by 0 bases, the J end by 8 bases, with 9 bases between. Per germline, CDR1 SGHRS and CDR2 YFSETQ. CDR3 in amino acids: CASSLEPGYTIYF. The CDR3 DNA reads as TGCGCCAGCAGCTTGGAACCAGGCTACACCATATATTTT.